This T cell receptor beta chain was documented in a study of blood T cell repertoires in COVID-19. Per the germline V gene, CDR1 is SGDLS and CDR2 is YYNGEE. The CDR3 length is 14 residues. V lost 0 bases, J lost 4 bases, and 10 bases lay in between. This table comes from immunoSEQ multiplex PCR, and its TCRdb copy is limited to in-frame clones, with some not included. This table holds approximately 260,000 clones, 75% to 90% found once. The V and J genes are TRBV9 and TRBJ1-1; TRBD1 might be the D (6 bases). Input material: peripheral blood. The origin of this receptor is a man aged 50 or older with acute or convalescent COVID-19. CDR3 sequence (DNA): TGTGCCAGCAGCGTAGAGGTCAGGGGCACTGAAGCTTTCTTT. Its translation: CASSVEVRGTEAFF.